A selection of T cell receptor beta chains follows, all from one sample in a study of blood T cells in healthy people across ages. One entry per CDR3 protein results from TCRdb running MiXCR on the 5' RACE reads. The sample comprises around 990,000 distinct CDR3 sequences, less than 45% of which are singletons, and under 15% rests with the top ten. The source material was blood. The receptor set was obtained from a man younger than 30 in good health. The CDR3 runs from the conserved cysteine through the conserved F or W. Fields, in order: clone size, J gene, V gene, D gene, CDR3 protein, CDR3 DNA. D genes are given only for firm matches. Size is omitted from some rows. Given values are once, few, many or a class for expanded clones.

- TRBJ1-2 TRBV25-1 - CASSERVHGYTF TGTGCCAGCAGTGAGAGGGTTCATGGCTACACCTTC
few TRBJ1-4 TRBV7-6 - CASSLGQTKNEKLFF TGTGCCAGCAGCTTAGGACAGACTAAAAATGAAAAACTGTTTTTT
- TRBJ2-1 TRBV6-5 TRBD1 CASMDRDRGYNEQFF TGTGCCAGCATGGACCGGGACAGGGGTTACAATGAGCAGTTCTTC
- TRBJ1-1 TRBV7-2 TRBD1 CASSLRDRLNTEAFF TGTGCCAGCAGCTTGAGGGACAGGCTGAACACTGAAGCTTTCTTT
few TRBJ2-3 TRBV10-3 TRBD2 CAISDRTSGEMTDTQYF TGTGCCATCAGTGACAGGACTAGCGGGGAGATGACAGATACGCAGTATTTT
- TRBJ1-3 TRBV6-1 - CASSEGGAGNTIYF TGTGCCAGCAGTGAGGGAGGAGCTGGAAACACCATATATTTT
few TRBJ1-4 TRBV5-1 - CASSLVRGANEKLFF TGCGCCAGCAGCTTGGTGAGGGGCGCTAATGAAAAACTGTTTTTT
few TRBJ2-1 TRBV29-1 - CSVEAGVRDSRGGYNEQFF TGCAGCGTTGAAGCTGGGGTTAGAGATTCCCGCGGCGGGTACAATGAGCAGTTCTTC
many TRBJ1-2 TRBV2 - CASILDSSYGYTF TGTGCCAGCATTCTAGACAGCTCCTATGGCTACACCTTC
few TRBJ1-5 TRBV29-1 - CSVDRGRNQPQHF TGCAGCGTTGACAGGGGAAGGAATCAGCCCCAGCATTTT
few TRBJ1-2 TRBV4-3 - CASSQDLRHYGYTF TGCGCCAGCAGCCAAGATCTGAGACACTATGGCTACACCTTC
- TRBJ2-3 TRBV12-3/TRBV12-4 - CASSFSLAGVRTDTQYF TGTGCCAGCAGTTTTTCCTTGGCAGGGGTCAGAACAGATACGCAGTATTTT
- TRBJ1-2 TRBV7-2 - CASSLDAQDYGYTF TGTGCCAGCAGCTTAGATGCACAGGACTATGGCTACACCTTC
- TRBJ2-1 TRBV7-9 - CASSLEAFEQFF TGTGCCAGCAGCTTAGAAGCCTTCGAGCAGTTCTTC
- TRBJ1-2 TRBV3-1 - CASSQDLTNYGCTF TGTGCCAGCAGCCAAGATTTGACTAACTATGGCTGCACCTTC
few TRBJ2-5 TRBV28 - CGSGLGTQYF TGTGGATCGGGGTTGGGGACCCAGTACTTC
- TRBJ2-2 TRBV5-1 - CASSILGQGLSTGELFF TGCGCCAGCAGCATCTTAGGGCAGGGTCTTTCCACCGGGGAGCTGTTTTTT
- TRBJ1-1 TRBV20-1 - CSARRGGNTEAFF TGCAGTGCCCGGCGGGGCGGAAACACTGAAGCTTTCTTT
- TRBJ1-6 TRBV5-5 TRBD1 CASSPTGGVNSPLHF TGTGCCAGCAGCCCTACAGGGGGTGTGAATTCACCCCTCCACTTT
few TRBJ2-1 TRBV7-9 - CASSSRDSASSYNEQFF TGTGCCAGCAGTTCACGGGACTCAGCGAGCTCCTACAATGAGCAGTTCTTC
once TRBJ2-1 TRBV29-1 - CSARGTRDTTYNEQFF TGCAGCGCGAGGGGGACCCGGGACACCACCTACAATGAGCAGTTCTTC
- TRBJ2-3 TRBV5-6 TRBD2 CAGSSTSGGTTDTQYF TGTGCCGGCAGTTCTACTAGCGGGGGGACCACAGATACGCAGTATTTT
few TRBJ1-5 TRBV6-2/TRBV6-3 - CASSSYTNQPQHF TGTGCCAGCAGTTCATACACCAATCAGCCCCAGCATTTT
few TRBJ1-2 TRBV10-3 - CAISPSGGLDGYTF TGTGCCATCAGCCCCAGTGGGGGGCTTGATGGCTACACCTTC
- TRBJ2-6 TRBV12-3/TRBV12-4 - CASSLFSMGLTYSGANVLTF TGTGCCAGCAGTTTGTTTTCCATGGGTCTCACTTACTCTGGGGCCAACGTCCTGACTTTC
- TRBJ2-4 TRBV29-1 - CSVVVRGGENIQYF TGCAGCGTTGTGGTCAGGGGGGGCGAAAACATTCAGTACTTC
few TRBJ1-4 TRBV27 TRBD1 CASRGGTGTEKLFF TGTGCCAGCAGGGGGGGGACAGGGACCGAAAAACTGTTTTTT
once TRBJ2-1 TRBV10-3 - CAIMILGEQFF TGTGCCATCATGATTCTGGGTGAGCAGTTCTTC
- TRBJ1-1 TRBV5-1 - CASSEGVGEAFF TGCGCCAGCAGTGAGGGAGTTGGTGAAGCTTTCTTT
- TRBJ2-3 TRBV7-2 TRBD2 CASSSSGSRVYTQYF TGTGCCAGCAGCTCTAGCGGCTCCCGGGTGTATACGCAGTATTTT
- TRBJ2-7 TRBV30 - CAWSPGWSYSYEQYF TGTGCCTGGAGCCCCGGGTGGAGCTACTCCTACGAGCAGTACTTC
- TRBJ1-2 TRBV14 TRBD1 CASSQARQGGYTF TGTGCCAGCAGCCAAGCCCGACAGGGAGGCTACACCTTC